Below are 31 T cell receptor beta chains sequenced from a single sample in a study of beta chain features in type 1 diabetes. Isolated RNA was reverse transcribed in full, so expressed TCRB transcripts were sequenced. Data came from immunoSEQ multiplex PCR; TCRdb stores just in-frame clones and leaves some out. The sample lists 400,000 to 600,000 clones; around 28% were seen once. Sequencing was performed on naive CD4+ T cells from blood. These receptors all come from a man younger than 35 in good health.

This clone came up a few times. This chain connects TRBV4-3 to TRBJ2-5, with 7 bases matching TRBD2. The CDR3 runs 12 residues. The J segment lost 3 bases and the V segment lost 8 bases, leaving 3 bases of the junction unmatched. Germline CDR1 reads LGHNA; CDR2 reads YSLEER. Here the CDR3 DNA reads TGCGCCAGCTTCGGGGGGAAAGAGACCCAGTACTTC. Amino acid sequence: CASFGGKETQYF.

The chain carries TRBV7-2 and TRBJ2-5, with TRBD1 identical over 8 bases. V was pared by 5 bases and J by 5 bases, with 10 bases of the junction left unmatched. CDR1 SGHTA and CDR2 FQGNSA come from the germline V gene. The CDR3 sequence is 15 residues long. The CDR3 DNA reads TGTGCCAGCAGCCGCCTGACAGGGGTTGCCGAGACCCAGTACTTC. This gives the protein CASSRLTGVAETQYF.

The chain's CDR3 is CASSLDTGRRTDTQYF. The CDR3 DNA is TGCGCCAGCAGCTTGGATACAGGGCGCCGCACAGATACGCAGTATTTT. The chain links TRBV5-1 to TRBJ2-3; D may be TRBD1 (6 bases). The CDR3 has 16 amino acids. CDR1 and CDR2 (germline): SGHRS, YFSETQ. V lost 0 bases to trimming and J lost 1 base, with 12 bases between them. Complete variable domain (other parts from reference TRBV5-1 and TRBJ2-3): KAGVTQTPRYLIKTRGQQVTLSCSPISGHRSVSWYQQTPGQGLQFLFEYFSETQRNKGNFPGRFSGRQFSNSRSEMNVSTLELGDSALYLCASSLDTGRRTDTQYFGPGTRLTVL.

The chain has TRBV7-2 and TRBJ2-3; 7 positions match TRBD1. The V gene end was trimmed by 6 bases and the J gene end by 2 bases; junction bases not matched to a gene: 11. The CDR3 has 16 amino acids. Germline CDR1 reads SGHTA; CDR2 reads FQGNSA. CDR3 amino acids: CASRRRDRVTTDTQYF. Here the CDR3 DNA reads TGTGCCAGCAGACGGCGTGACAGGGTAACCACAGATACGCAGTATTTT. Full variable domain (remainder filled in from reference TRBV7-2 and TRBJ2-3): GAGVSQSPSNKVTEKGKDVELRCDPISGHTALYWYRQSLGQGLEFLIYFQGNSAPDKSGLPSDRFSAERTGGSVSTLTIQRTQQEDSAVYLCASRRRDRVTTDTQYFGPGTRLTVL.

This clone has a handful of counts. This sequence joins TRBV7-9 and TRBJ2-3; TRBD2 matches 8 bases. CDR3 length: 14 amino acids. Germline CDR1 is SEHNR and CDR2 is FQNEAQ (reference sequence). Unmatched junction bases numbered 7, after V lost 6 bases and J lost 5 bases. DNA of the CDR3: TGTGCCAGCAGTCTAACGGGAGGGCAAGATACGCAGTATTTT. This sequence encodes CASSLTGGQDTQYF.

The rearrangement joins TRBV5-4 to TRBJ2-7; 9 bases align to TRBD1. Per germline, CDR1 SGHNT and CDR2 YYREEE (reference sequence). V trimming: 0 bases; J trimming: 7 bases; junction bases outside the gene matches: 11. This CDR3 contains 16 residues. CDR3 nucleotide sequence: TGTGCCAGCAGCTTGGGCCGGGACAGGGTTTTGGAAGAGCAGTACTTC. It encodes CASSLGRDRVLEEQYF.

This clone was counted a few times. This chain links TRBV25-1 with TRBJ2-2; the D is unclear. Trimming cost V 8 bases and J 8 bases, with 21 bases left between them. The CDR3 extends over 15 amino acids. Germline lookup yields CDR1 MGHDK and CDR2 SYGVNS. The CDR3 loop is CASAPEQAIRGELFF. CDR3 bases: TGTGCCAGCGCCCCAGAGCAGGCGATAAGAGGGGAGCTGTTTTTT. The whole variable domain, remainder taken from reference TRBV25-1 and TRBJ2-2, is EADIYQTPRYLVIGTGKKITLECSQTMGHDKMYWYQQDPGMELHLIHYSYGVNSTEKGDLSSESTVSRIRTEHFPLTLESARPSHTSQYLCASAPEQAIRGELFFGEGSRLTVL.

This clone was recorded a few times. The chain couples TRBV9 to TRBJ2-3, with D unclear. Germline V gene lookup returns CDR1 SGDLS and CDR2 YYNGEE. This CDR3 is built from 14 residues. Trimming took 1 base from V and 1 from J, leaving 7 bases between them. The CDR3 is CASSVFGGTDTQYF. The CDR3 nucleotides are TGTGCCAGCAGCGTATTCGGCGGCACAGATACGCAGTATTTT.

The J gene is TRBJ2-1, the V gene TRBV27, with 10 bases fitting TRBD1. Germline V gives CDR1 MNHEY, CDR2 SMNVEV (reference sequence). Unmatched junction bases numbered 0, after V lost 1 base and J lost 3 bases. The CDR3 has 15 amino acids. The DNA of the CDR3 is TGTGCCAGCAGTTTATGGACAGGGGGCTACAATGAGCAGTTCTTC. It yields the protein CASSLWTGGYNEQFF.

This clone has just a few counts. Other DNA variants within this sample encode the same CDR3. The chain links TRBV5-1 to TRBJ2-5; 7 nucleotides agree with TRBD2. With 4 bases clipped from V and 2 bases from J, the junction kept 2 bases outside the gene matches. Germline V CDR1 and CDR2: SGHRS, YFSETQ. The CDR3 runs to 13 residues. As DNA, the CDR3 is TGCGCCAGCAGCGGCGGGAGTCAAGAGACCCAGTACTTC. Translated, it gives CASSGGSQETQYF.

This clone showed up just a few times. V usage is TRBV29-1 and J usage is TRBJ2-1, with D maybe TRBD2 (5 bases). The CDR3 length is 14 residues. Trimming cost V 6 bases and J 0 bases, with 12 bases left between them. Germline V gives CDR1 SQVTM, CDR2 ANQGSEA. The CDR3 bases are TGCAGCGTCGCGGGCCAGAACTCCTACAATGAGCAGTTCTTC. Translating it yields CSVAGQNSYNEQFF.

The chain has TRBV5-1 and TRBJ2-7; TRBD1 matches at 9 bases. Germline assignment: CDR1 SGHRS and CDR2 YFSETQ. This CDR3 has 14 residues. V lost 5 bases and J lost 5; bases outside the gene matches: 8. The CDR3: CASRSGTGYNEQYF. The CDR3 DNA reads TGCGCCAGCAGGTCCGGGACAGGGTACAACGAGCAGTACTTC.

The V call is TRBV11-2, the J call TRBJ2-5; D is possibly TRBD2 (5 bases). CDR3 length: 13 residues. Germline V gene lookup returns CDR1 SGHAT and CDR2 FQNNGV. Trimming cost V 3 bases and J 3 bases, with 8 bases left between them. The CDR3 reads CASSFNGEETQYF. CDR3 bases: TGTGCCAGCAGCTTTAACGGGGAAGAGACCCAGTACTTC.

This clone was seen a few times. The chain couples TRBV30 to TRBJ2-7; D is ambiguous. The CDR3 extends over 12 amino acids. V was pared by 4 bases and J by 2 bases, with 9 bases between. CDR1 is GTSNPN, CDR2 SVGIG, per germline (reference sequence). CDR3 nucleotides: TGTGCCTGGAAAGGGCCTGCCTACGAGCAGTACTTC. It translates to CAWKGPAYEQYF.

CDR3 residues: CASSSLYNEQFF. DNA of the CDR3: TGTGCCAGCAGCTCGTTGTACAATGAGCAGTTCTTC. This chain joins TRBV5-6 and TRBJ2-1; D is uncertain. V dropped 3 bases and J dropped 4 bases, with 5 bases sitting between them. CDR3 length: 12 amino acids. CDR1 SGHDT and CDR2 YYEEEE come from the germline V gene.

About this clone: The junction and the germline gene differ at one end; a read error may be behind it. The V and J genes are TRBV6-6 and TRBJ1-4; D not resolved. CDR3 length equals 13 residues. In germline, CDR1 is MNHNY, CDR2 SVGAGI (reference sequence). CDR3 in amino acids: CASCYRTNEKLFF. CDR3 bases: TGTGCCAGCTGTTACAGAACTAATGAAAAACTGTTTTTT.

This clone was observed a handful of times. The J gene is TRBJ2-4, the V gene TRBV10-3; no reliable D call. The CDR3 spans 11 residues. V was pared by 10 bases and J by 7 bases, with 11 bases between. The germline gives CDR1 ENHRY, CDR2 SYGVKD. The DNA of the CDR3 is TGTGCCACCGGAGCTGGGAACATTCAGTACTTC. Translating gives CATGAGNIQYF.

The chain employs TRBV4-3 and TRBJ2-1; perhaps TRBD2 as D (5 bases). The length of the CDR3 is 17 residues. V was trimmed by 3 bases and J by 0 bases, leaving 15 bases between them. Germline loops: CDR1 LGHNA, CDR2 YSLEER. In DNA, the CDR3 is TGCGCCAGCAGCCATGGAATAGCGAGGACCTCCTACAATGAGCAGTTCTTC. It codes for CASSHGIARTSYNEQFF.

This clone showed up just a few times. The gene calls are TRBV5-1 and TRBJ2-3; a weak D match, TRBD1 (6 bases). Germline CDR1 SGHRS, CDR2 YFSETQ. The CDR3 contains 14 residues. Trimming took 6 bases from V and 3 from J, leaving 14 bases between them. In nucleotides, the CDR3 is TGCGCCAGCACCAGGGGTTCTGGTACAGATACGCAGTATTTT. Translated, it gives CASTRGSGTDTQYF.

The rearrangement uses TRBV9 and TRBJ2-5, with D perhaps given as TRBD1 or TRBD2 (6 bases each). CDR1 SGDLS and CDR2 YYNGEE come from the germline V gene. The CDR3 spans 16 residues. Trimming left V 6 bases short and J 1 base short, with 19 bases between. CDR3 amino acids: CASTSSGGQAQETQYF. The CDR3 DNA reads as TGTGCCAGCACTTCCAGTGGGGGGCAGGCCCAAGAGACCCAGTACTTC.

The V call is TRBV30, the J call TRBJ1-2; no reliable D call. This CDR3 comprises 12 residues. V was clipped by 7 bases and J by 2 bases, with 11 bases between them. Germline assignment: CDR1 GTSNPN and CDR2 SVGIG (reference sequence). The CDR3 DNA reads TGTGCCTTAACCCCAGAGAACTATGGCTACACCTTC. It codes for CALTPENYGYTF.

This clone was seen more than once but under ten times. The same CDR3 arises from other DNA sequences in this sample as well. The chain is built from TRBV6-5 and TRBJ1-2; D not certain. The CDR3 loop spans 13 amino acids. The germline gives CDR1 MNHEY, CDR2 SVGAGI. Trimming removed 5 bases from V and 1 base from J, with 8 bases in between. DNA for the CDR3: TGTGCCAGCAGTAGAGACCGTAACTATGGCTACACCTTC. Its protein product is CASSRDRNYGYTF.

This clone was recorded a few times. The chain carries TRBV30 and TRBJ1-2; D is unclear. The CDR3 runs to 13 residues. Germline loops: CDR1 GTSNPN, CDR2 SVGIG (reference sequence). The ends were cut back, 0 bases at V and 8 bases at J, with 13 bases in the middle. CDR3 DNA sequence: TGTGCCTGGAGTGTACCCCGGCTTGGAGGCTACACCTTC. It translates to CAWSVPRLGGYTF.

There are a few counts of this clone. This rearrangement joins TRBV7-9 to TRBJ2-1, with D possibly TRBD2 on 5 matching bases. The CDR3 loop spans 18 amino acids. Germline lookup yields CDR1 SEHNR and CDR2 FQNEAQ (reference sequence). Trimming removed 1 base at V and 0 bases at J, with 16 bases between. CDR3 residues: CASSLGLRSGRSYNEQFF. The CDR3 DNA is TGTGCCAGCAGCTTAGGCCTTCGGAGCGGTCGCTCCTACAATGAGCAGTTCTTC.

In this sample, this clone turned up a few times. Here the CDR3 DNA reads TGTGCCAGCAGCCAAAGGGTGGGGTACCAAGAGACCCAGTACTTC. Translated: CASSQRVGYQETQYF. This chain joins TRBV14 and TRBJ2-5; D gene unclear. Per germline, CDR1 SGHDN and CDR2 FVKESK. The CDR3 is 15 amino acids. Trimming removed 2 bases at V and 0 bases at J, with 10 bases between.

Of note for this clone: This specimen includes other DNA sequences encoding the same CDR3. J is TRBJ2-1 and V is TRBV30; perhaps TRBD2 as D (5 bases). This CDR3 has 13 amino acids. Germline values: CDR1 GTSNPN, CDR2 SVGIG (reference sequence). V dropped 4 bases and J dropped 2 bases, with 9 bases sitting between them. The CDR3 protein is CAWTGGPYNEQFF. Here the CDR3 DNA reads TGTGCCTGGACCGGCGGGCCCTACAATGAGCAGTTCTTC.

This clone was counted between two and nine times. The gene calls are TRBV9 and TRBJ2-1, with D tentatively TRBD1 (6 bases). V dropped 0 bases and J dropped 6 bases, with 10 bases sitting between them. The CDR3 length is 14 residues. Germline CDR1 is SGDLS and CDR2 is YYNGEE. The CDR3: CASSVVAGVNEQFF. The CDR3 DNA reads TGTGCCAGCAGCGTAGTGGCAGGGGTCAATGAGCAGTTCTTC. Supplemented by reference TRBV9 and TRBJ2-1, the full variable domain reads DSGVTQTPKHLITATGQRVTLRCSPRSGDLSVYWYQQSLDQGLQFLIQYYNGEERAKGNILERFSAQQFPDLHSELNLSSLELGDSALYFCASSVVAGVNEQFFGPGTRLTVL.

V and J are TRBV4-2 and TRBJ1-5; D remains unclear. The CDR3 length is 13 residues. Germline V gives CDR1 LGHNA, CDR2 YNFKEQ. V was trimmed by 6 bases and J by 0 bases, leaving 6 bases between them. The CDR3 region is CASSRYSNQPQHF. CDR3 nucleotides: TGTGCCAGCAGTCGGTATAGCAATCAGCCCCAGCATTTT.

The table lists this clone with a few counts. The chain links TRBV30 to TRBJ1-2; no reliable D call. This CDR3 comprises 16 residues. Between the trimmed V and J ends, which lost 2 bases and 2 bases, there was a span of 18 bases. Germline CDR1 is GTSNPN and CDR2 is SVGIG (reference sequence). The CDR3 here is CAWSSHPRSPNYGYTF. CDR3 sequence (DNA): TGTGCCTGGAGTAGTCACCCACGATCACCCAACTATGGCTACACCTTC.

The chain employs TRBV13 and TRBJ1-4; 8 nucleotides agree with TRBD1. V lost 5 bases to trimming and J lost 10 bases; unmatched junction nucleotides: 12. The CDR3 is made up of 15 amino acids. CDR1 is PRHDT, CDR2 FYEKMQ, per germline (reference sequence). For the CDR3, the DNA is TGTGCCAGCAGCCCCAATAGGCAGGGGGCGGCAAAACTGTTTTTT. It encodes CASSPNRQGAAKLFF.

The gene calls are TRBV13 and TRBJ2-7; D call uncertain. The CDR3 is made up of 15 amino acids. The germline gives CDR1 PRHDT, CDR2 FYEKMQ (reference sequence). The V gene lost 3 bases and the J gene lost 0 bases, with 12 bases spanning the gap. Here the CDR3 DNA reads TGTGCCAGCAGCTTGGGGTCGCTTTTCTCCTACGAGCAGTACTTC. Its protein product is CASSLGSLFSYEQYF.